The entry below gives a single T cell receptor beta chain sequence along with its context. This entry is derived from a study of breast tumors, draining lymph nodes, adjacent tissues. V gave up 0 bases and J gave up 9 bases, with 4 bases separating them. Germline loops: CDR1 SGHRS, CDR2 YFSETQ. The CDR3 is 11 amino acids. Using its own MiXCR run on the multiplex PCR reads, TCRdb lists one record per CDR3 protein. The sample has under 20,000 distinct CDR3 sequences; less than 75% are singletons. The receptor comes from a female donor with breast cancer. Some clones in this sample may be carry-over from other donors' samples. V usage is TRBV5-1 and J usage is TRBJ2-1; D not resolved. The specimen was tumor-adjacent breast tissue. In DNA form, the CDR3 reads TGCGCCAGCAGCTTGGTTGGTGAGCAGTTCTTC. It translates to CASSLVGEQFF.